This T cell receptor beta chain was identified during a study of radiotherapy plus CTLA-4 blockade in lung cancer. Study-level information: The study recorded objective responses in around a sixth of patients and disease control in around 31%. The study, taken as a whole, reports: Response was reportedly best predicted by early blood T cell clone dynamics, with interferon-beta. After treatment with radiotherapy plus ipilimumab, TCR clones that came from the tumor expanded in blood.

Patients had chemo-refractory metastatic non-small-cell lung cancer and received focal radiation plus CTLA-4 blockade that used ipilimumab. Some clones are missing from TCRdb's copy, which holds only in-frame ones; the method was immunoSEQ multiplex PCR. The repertoire has under 55,000 clones, around 80% of them found once; the top ten carry about 2.9%. Germline V gene data show CDR1 as SGHAT and CDR2 as FQNNGV. The CDR3 spans 17 residues. This clone was counted only a few times. Its antigen is still unknown. The junction does not match germline at one end; this may be a read error. This material consisted of peripheral blood, taken from a patient treated with radiotherapy plus ipilimumab. The clonotype comes from a human donor with non-small cell lung cancer who had a partial response to radiotherapy plus ipilimumab. This chain uses TRBV11-2 with TRBJ2-5; 7 bases are a match to TRBD1. CDR3 residues: CASTLTNIQGWGETQYF. In DNA, the CDR3 is TGTGCCAGCACCTTAACGAACATACAGGGGTGGGGGGAGACCCAGTACTTC.